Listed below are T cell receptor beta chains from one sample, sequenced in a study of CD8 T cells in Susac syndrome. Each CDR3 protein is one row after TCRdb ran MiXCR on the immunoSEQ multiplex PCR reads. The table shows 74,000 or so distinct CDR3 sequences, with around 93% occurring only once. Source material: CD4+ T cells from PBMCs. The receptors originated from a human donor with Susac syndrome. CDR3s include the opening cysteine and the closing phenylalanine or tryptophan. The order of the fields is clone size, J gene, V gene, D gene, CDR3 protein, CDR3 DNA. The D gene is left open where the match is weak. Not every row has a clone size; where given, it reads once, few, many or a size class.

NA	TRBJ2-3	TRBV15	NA	CATSRVGSLAPDTQYF	TGTGCCACCAGCAGAGTTGGGAGTCTGGCACCAGATACGCAGTATTTT
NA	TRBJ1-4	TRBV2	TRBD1	CASRNYRGGEKLFF	TGTGCCAGCAGGAATTACAGGGGAGGCGAAAAACTGTTTTTT
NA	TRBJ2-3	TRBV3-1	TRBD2	CASSQDPSGYGGGTDTQYF	TGTGCCAGCAGCCAAGACCCCTCTGGGTACGGGGGGGGCACAGATACGCAGTATTTT
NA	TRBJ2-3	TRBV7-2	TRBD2	CASSLAGLADTQYF	TGTGCCAGCAGCTTGGCGGGACTAGCAGATACGCAGTATTTT
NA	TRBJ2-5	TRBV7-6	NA	CASSSDLPGAQYF	TGTGCCAGCAGCTCGGACCTACCGGGGGCCCAGTACTTC
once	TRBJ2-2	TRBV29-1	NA	CSVRESNTGELFF	TGCAGCGTTCGGGAGTCCAACACCGGGGAGCTGTTTTTT
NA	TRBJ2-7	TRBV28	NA	CASSFMLDYEQYF	TGTGCCAGCAGTTTTATGCTGGACTACGAGCAGTACTTC
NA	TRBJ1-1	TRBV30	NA	CAWKSVVRQTNTEAFF	TGTGCCTGGAAATCGGTAGTTCGACAAACGAACACTGAAGCTTTCTTT
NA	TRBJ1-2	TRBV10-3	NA	CAISESVGGYTF	TGTGCCATCAGTGAGTCCGTGGGTGGCTACACCTTC
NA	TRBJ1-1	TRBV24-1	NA	CATSDPGRSGNTEAFF	TGTGCCACCAGTGACCCGGGACGTTCGGGGAACACTGAAGCTTTCTTT
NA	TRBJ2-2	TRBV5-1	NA	CASSSNPGKLTGELFF	TGCGCCAGCAGCTCAAACCCCGGGAAGCTCACCGGGGAGCTGTTTTTT
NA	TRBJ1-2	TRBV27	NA	CASSPSKTIHGYTF	TGTGCCAGCAGTCCTTCTAAGACAATCCATGGCTACACCTTC
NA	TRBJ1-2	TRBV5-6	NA	CASSYELGYTF	TGTGCCAGCAGCTACGAACTGGGCTACACCTTC
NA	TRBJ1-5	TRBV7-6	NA	CASSLNRDQPQHF	TGTGCCAGCAGCTTAAACCGTGATCAGCCCCAGCATTTT
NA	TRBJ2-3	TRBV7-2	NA	CASSSYLISGSTDTQYF	TGTGCCAGCAGCTCCTACCTGATATCAGGGAGCACAGATACGCAGTATTTT
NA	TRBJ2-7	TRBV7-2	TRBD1	CASSFDRGVYEQYF	TGTGCCAGCAGCTTCGACAGGGGAGTATACGAGCAGTACTTC
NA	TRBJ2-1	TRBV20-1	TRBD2	CSARRLAGGSIEQFF	TGCAGTGCTAGAAGACTAGCGGGAGGTTCCATTGAGCAGTTCTTC
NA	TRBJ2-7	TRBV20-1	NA	CSASTPLSYEQYF	TGCAGTGCTAGCACCCCCTTGTCCTACGAGCAGTACTTC
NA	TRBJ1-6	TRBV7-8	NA	CASSLVPGGYNSPLHF	TGTGCCAGCAGCTTAGTGCCAGGCGGTTATAATTCACCCCTCCACTTT
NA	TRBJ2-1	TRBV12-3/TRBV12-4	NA	CASSWGRRSYNEQFF	TGTGCCAGCAGTTGGGGCCGCCGCTCCTACAATGAGCAGTTCTTC
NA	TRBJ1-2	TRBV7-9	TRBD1	CASSLIDRGSPRGPF	TGTGCCAGCAGCTTGATCGACAGGGGGAGTCCAAGGGGGCCCTTC
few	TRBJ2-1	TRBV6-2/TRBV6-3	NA	CASHRPDIHNEQFF	TGTGCCAGCCACCGTCCGGACATCCACAATGAGCAGTTCTTC
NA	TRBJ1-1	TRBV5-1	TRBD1	CASSLEGASFAPAFF	TGCGCCAGCAGCTTGGAGGGGGCGTCCTTCGCCCCTGCTTTCTTT
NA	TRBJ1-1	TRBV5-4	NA	CASSLGRQGSNSNTEAFF	TGTGCCAGCAGCTTAGGAAGGCAGGGGTCCAATTCGAACACTGAAGCTTTCTTT
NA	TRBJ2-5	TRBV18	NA	CASSPPGVETQYF	TGTGCCAGCTCACCCCCCGGGGTGGAGACCCAGTACTTC
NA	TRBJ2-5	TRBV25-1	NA	CASSSLGTQYF	TGTGCCAGCAGTTCCTTAGGGACCCAGTACTTC
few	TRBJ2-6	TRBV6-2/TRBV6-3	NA	CASGIWGPGANVLTF	TGTGCCAGCGGTATTTGGGGGCCTGGGGCCAACGTCCTGACTTTC
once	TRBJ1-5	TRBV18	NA	CASSPIRQSYQPQHF	TGTGCCAGCTCACCAATTCGACAGTCATATCAGCCCCAGCATTTT
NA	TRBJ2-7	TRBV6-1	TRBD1	CASSAGQGAYEQYF	TGTGCCAGCAGTGCCGGACAGGGGGCTTACGAGCAGTACTTC
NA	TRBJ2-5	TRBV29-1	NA	CSVEGTGTTKTQYF	TGCAGCGTTGAAGGGACAGGGACTACGAAGACCCAGTACTTC
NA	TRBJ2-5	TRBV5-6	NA	CASSLYDGQETQYF	TGTGCCAGCAGCTTGTACGACGGGCAAGAGACCCAGTACTTC